The 3 T cell receptor beta chains below all came from one sample that was sequenced in a study of T cell responses to AZD1222 COVID-19 vaccine. The repertoire was sequenced with immunoSEQ multiplex PCR; TCRdb's copy has only in-frame clones and lacks some. The profile shows some 120,000 clones, over 75% of them singletons. Sequencing was performed on peripheral blood, taken on day 0 of AZD1222 vaccination. The receptors shown here come from an adult in good health.

V gene TRBV3-1 (or the pseudogene TRBV3-2) combines with J gene TRBJ2-7; either TRBD1 or TRBD2 may fit D (5 bases each). V was clipped by 5 bases and J by 7 bases, with 12 bases between them. CDR3 size: 12 residues. The germline V gene encodes CDR1 LGHDT and CDR2 YNNKEL (reference sequence). CDR3 sequence: CASSSTGREQYF. CDR3 DNA: TGTGCCAGCAGCTCGACGGGGCGGGAGCAGTACTTC.

The chain combines TRBV6-2 or TRBV6-3 with TRBJ1-5; D is ambiguous. The CDR3 is 15 amino acids. Per germline, CDR1 MNHEY and CDR2 SVGEGT. The V end lost 0 bases, the J end lost 5 bases, and 11 bases lay between the germline ends. The CDR3 loop reads CASSYSVLVHQPQHF. CDR3 coding DNA: TGTGCCAGCAGTTACTCCGTCCTAGTACATCAGCCCCAGCATTTT.

The rearrangement links TRBV9 to TRBJ2-1; D unresolved. Trimming pared 6 bases from V and 0 bases from J, leaving 10 bases between. CDR3 length: 14 residues. CDR1 and CDR2 (germline): SGDLS, YYNGEE. The CDR3, as DNA: TGTGCCAGCACTCAACAAACCTCCTACAATGAGCAGTTCTTC. Translated: CASTQQTSYNEQFF.